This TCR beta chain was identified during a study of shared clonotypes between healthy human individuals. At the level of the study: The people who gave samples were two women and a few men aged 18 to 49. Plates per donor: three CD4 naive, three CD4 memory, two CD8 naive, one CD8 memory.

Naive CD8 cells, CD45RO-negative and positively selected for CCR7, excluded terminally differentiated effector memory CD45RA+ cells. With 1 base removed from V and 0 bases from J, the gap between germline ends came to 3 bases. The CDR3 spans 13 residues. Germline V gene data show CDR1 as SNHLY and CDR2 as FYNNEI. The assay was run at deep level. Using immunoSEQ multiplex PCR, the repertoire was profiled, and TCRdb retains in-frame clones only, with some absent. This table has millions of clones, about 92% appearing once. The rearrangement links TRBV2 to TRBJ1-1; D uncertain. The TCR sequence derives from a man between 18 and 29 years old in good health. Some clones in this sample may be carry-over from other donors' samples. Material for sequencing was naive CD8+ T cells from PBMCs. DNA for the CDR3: TGTGCCAGCAGTGAAGTCTTGAACACTGAAGCTTTCTTT. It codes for CASSEVLNTEAFF. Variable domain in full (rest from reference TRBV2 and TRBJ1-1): EPEVTQTPSHQVTQMGQEVILRCVPISNHLYFYWYRQILGQKVEFLVSFYNNEISEKSEIFDDQFSVERPDGSNFTLKIRSTKLEDSAMYFCASSEVLNTEAFFGQGTRLTVV.